A single sample gave rise to the 32 T cell receptor beta chains below, sequenced in a study of OX40 agonist ivuxolimab in advanced cancers. Method: immunoSEQ multiplex PCR; TCRdb's copy keeps in-frame clones and lacks some. The repertoire holds about 51,000 clones, with 65% to 85% as singletons. Material: CD4+ or CD8+ T cells sorted from blood, obtained in a trial of the OX40 agonist ivuxolimab. These receptor sequences come from an adult with an advanced solid tumor such as melanoma, head and neck, liver or kidney cancer.

The count of this clone is one. This sequence joins TRBV28 and TRBJ1-1; 8 bases fit TRBD1. The length of the CDR3 is 14 residues. Germline CDR1 and CDR2: MDHEN and SYDVKM. The trim removed 7 bases at V and 4 bases at J, leaving 8 bases unmatched. CDR3 sequence (DNA): TGTGCCAGCAATCTGGACAGGGTGATCACTGAAGCTTTCTTT. This gives the protein CASNLDRVITEAFF. Full variable domain (missing parts from reference TRBV28 and TRBJ1-1): DVKVTQSSRYLVKRTGEKVFLECVQDMDHENMFWYRQDPGLGLRLIYFSYDVKMKEKGDIPEGYSVSREKKERFSLILESASTNQTSMYLCASNLDRVITEAFFGQGTRLTVV.

This clone was found once. This chain uses TRBV18 with TRBJ2-6, with 8 bases fitting TRBD2. Losses at the gene ends were 3 bases for V and 0 bases for J; bases not matched to a gene: 1. This CDR3 is 16 amino acids long. The germline gives CDR1 KGHSH, CDR2 LQKENI. CDR3 residues: CASSPGGGSGANVLTF. CDR3 sequence (DNA): TGTGCCAGCTCACCCGGGGGGGGCTCTGGGGCCAACGTCCTGACTTTC.

J is TRBJ2-7 and V is TRBV5-1; tentatively, D is TRBD1 or TRBD2 (5 bases each). Trimming left V 6 bases short and J 4 bases short, with 20 bases between. CDR3 size: 15 residues. Germline CDR1 is SGHRS and CDR2 is YFSETQ. The CDR3 reads CASTLGPLGVYEQYF. CDR3 DNA: TGCGCCAGCACACTTGGCCCGTTGGGGGTTTACGAGCAGTACTTC.

The table lists this clone with a count of one. This sequence joins TRBV27 and TRBJ1-2, with D unresolved. CDR1 is MNHEY, CDR2 SMNVEV, per germline (reference sequence). The CDR3 runs to 12 residues. V was shortened by 7 bases and J by 5 bases, with 11 bases between the two germline ends. The CDR3 loop is CASKRLGYGYTF. CDR3 DNA: TGTGCCAGCAAACGGTTAGGGTATGGCTACACCTTC.

J is TRBJ2-1 and V is TRBV10-3, with 8 nucleotides matching TRBD1. V lost 6 bases and J lost 0; bases outside the gene matches: 1. Germline lookup yields CDR1 ENHRY and CDR2 SYGVKD. This CDR3 contains 14 residues. Here the CDR3 reads CAIRGTGSYNEQFF. The CDR3 DNA reads as TGTGCCATCAGGGGGACAGGCTCCTACAATGAGCAGTTCTTC.

This clone was detected a few times. The chain is built from TRBV18 and TRBJ2-1; D is uncertain. Trimming took off 5 bases at V and 2 bases at J, with 13 bases between the two ends. The CDR3 extends over 15 amino acids. Germline CDR1 KGHSH, CDR2 LQKENI. In DNA form, the CDR3 reads TGTGCCAGCTCAAAAAGCCAGCGCGCCTACAATGAGCAGTTCTTC. Amino acids: CASSKSQRAYNEQFF. Drawing the rest from reference TRBV18 and TRBJ2-1, the complete variable domain is NAGVMQNPRHLVRRRGQEARLRCSPMKGHSHVYWYRQLPEEGLKFMVYLQKENIIDESGMPKERFSAEFPKEGPSILRIQQVVRGDSAAYFCASSKSQRAYNEQFFGPGTRLTVL.

The genes are TRBV10-3 and TRBJ1-3, with unresolved D. Trimming removed 6 bases at V and 4 bases at J, with 16 bases between. The CDR3 totals 15 residues. Germline loops: CDR1 ENHRY, CDR2 SYGVKD. As DNA, the CDR3 is TGTGCCATCAGCCCTCTATCCGGTAGGGGAAACACCATATATTTT. It specifies CAISPLSGRGNTIYF.

This chain links TRBV5-6 with TRBJ2-2; D gene unclear. Trimming pared 2 bases from V and 5 bases from J, leaving 13 bases between. The CDR3 consists of 15 residues. Germline CDR1 and CDR2: SGHDT and YYEEEE. DNA of the CDR3: TGTGCCAGCAGCTTAGTTGACCGGCGAACCGGGGAGCTGTTTTTT. This gives the protein CASSLVDRRTGELFF.

V and J are TRBV28 and TRBJ2-2; 8 bases agree with TRBD1. This CDR3 comprises 15 residues. CDR1 MDHEN and CDR2 SYDVKM come from the germline V gene. V lost 5 bases to trimming and J lost 7 bases; unmatched junction nucleotides: 9. The CDR3 sequence: CASSLPGTGVGELFF. Here the CDR3 DNA reads TGTGCCAGCAGTCTCCCCGGGACAGGCGTCGGGGAGCTGTTTTTT.

V gene TRBV5-1 combines with J gene TRBJ1-1, with D unclear. Germline CDR1 is SGHRS and CDR2 is YFSETQ. Trimming removed 3 bases at V and 1 base at J, with 7 bases between. CDR3 length: 13 residues. Here the CDR3 reads CASSYATNTEAFF. The CDR3 DNA follows: TGCGCCAGCAGCTACGCGACGAACACTGAAGCTTTCTTT.

CDR3 amino acids: CASSISANTEAFF. Here the CDR3 DNA reads TGTGCCAGTAGTATAAGTGCGAACACTGAAGCTTTCTTT. The rearrangement uses TRBV19 and TRBJ1-1; no clear D. This CDR3 comprises 13 residues. Trimming cost V 2 bases and J 1 base, with 5 bases left between them. Germline CDR1 reads LNHDA; CDR2 reads SQIVND (reference sequence).

The genes are TRBV10-3 and TRBJ2-3; TRBD1 aligns across 7 bases. Losses at the gene ends were 10 bases for V and 4 bases for J; bases not matched to a gene: 8. The CDR3 extends over 13 amino acids. Germline assignment: CDR1 ENHRY and CDR2 SYGVKD. DNA of the CDR3: TGTGCCAGTCGGGACAGTTTCTCAGATACGCAGTATTTT. Protein sequence: CASRDSFSDTQYF.

The gene calls are TRBV7-2 and TRBJ1-2, with TRBD1 identical over 10 bases. With V trimmed by 5 bases and J by 6 bases, 9 bases remained unmatched. The CDR3 contains 15 residues. Germline CDR1 and CDR2: SGHTA and FQGNSA. CDR3 residues: CASSNRQGAPDGYTF. The DNA for the CDR3 is TGTGCCAGCAGCAACCGACAGGGGGCGCCGGATGGCTACACCTTC.

The V and J genes are TRBV7-8 and TRBJ2-7; 10 bases are a match to TRBD2. Germline-derived CDR1 and CDR2 are SGHVS and FQNEAQ. V shed 5 bases, J shed 3 bases, and the junction held 10 bases outside the gene matches. The CDR3 is 16 residues long. The CDR3 DNA reads as TGTGCCAGCAGCCCCGGAACTAGCGGGACTCTCTACGAGCAGTACTTC. Protein: CASSPGTSGTLYEQYF.

V usage is TRBV2 and J usage is TRBJ1-1; 8 bases match TRBD1. V shed 8 bases, J shed 8 bases, and the junction held 1 base outside the gene matches. Germline assignment: CDR1 SNHLY and CDR2 FYNNEI. The CDR3 is made up of 10 amino acids. The CDR3 coding sequence is TGTGCCAGCCGGACAGGGGAAGCTTTCTTT. Translation gives CASRTGEAFF.

The V and J genes are TRBV18 and TRBJ1-1; D is undetermined. There are 13 residues in the CDR3. Germline V gene data show CDR1 as KGHSH and CDR2 as LQKENI. V lost 3 bases and J lost 1, with 6 bases in between. The CDR3 DNA reads as TGTGCCAGCTCACCGCCGGGGAACACTGAAGCTTTCTTT. Translated: CASSPPGNTEAFF.

V gene TRBV7-2 combines with J gene TRBJ1-1; D is unclear. CDR3 size: 15 residues. CDR1 and CDR2 (germline): SGHTA, FQGNSA. Between the trimmed V and J ends, which lost 7 bases and 0 bases, there was a span of 15 bases. The CDR3 sequence: CASTPGGSMNTEAFF. Written as DNA, the CDR3 is TGTGCCAGCACACCGGGAGGCTCCATGAACACTGAAGCTTTCTTT.

This chain links TRBV27 with TRBJ1-3, with a possible D match to TRBD1 (6 bases). Germline lookup yields CDR1 MNHEY and CDR2 SMNVEV (reference sequence). There are 15 residues in the CDR3. The germline V and J ends were trimmed by 2 bases and 0 bases, with 8 bases remaining between them. CDR3 sequence: CASSLNRDSGNTIYF. CDR3 nucleotide sequence: TGTGCCAGCAGTTTAAACAGGGACTCTGGAAACACCATATATTTT.

The chain joins TRBV7-9 to TRBJ2-2; D call uncertain. The V end was cut by 6 bases, the J end by 5 bases, with 19 bases between. Germline-derived CDR1 and CDR2 are SEHNR and FQNEAQ (reference sequence). This CDR3 has 16 amino acids. CDR3 region: CASRKSAGLGTGELFF. The CDR3 nucleotides are TGTGCCAGCAGAAAATCGGCCGGGCTGGGGACCGGGGAGCTGTTTTTT.

This clone was picked up one time. V gene TRBV11-2 combines with J gene TRBJ2-1, with 10 bases matching TRBD1. The CDR3 covers 13 residues. Trimming cost V 6 bases and J 10 bases; bases outside gene matches: 6. Germline CDR1 is SGHAT and CDR2 is FQNNGV. CDR3 residues: CASRGQGLEEQFF. CDR3 DNA: TGTGCCAGCAGGGGACAGGGGCTAGAGGAGCAGTTCTTC.

The chain carries TRBV15 and TRBJ2-7; 9 bases are a match to TRBD2. CDR3 length equals 14 residues. The germline V gene encodes CDR1 LNHNV and CDR2 YYDKDF (reference sequence). V shed 8 bases, J shed 6 bases, and the junction held 11 bases outside the gene matches. The CDR3 region is CATARSSGTVEQYF. DNA of the CDR3: TGTGCCACCGCGAGGTCTAGCGGGACGGTCGAGCAGTACTTC.

This rearrangement joins TRBV19 to TRBJ1-3; TRBD1 matches at 7 bases. Germline-derived CDR1 and CDR2 are LNHDA and SQIVND (reference sequence). The CDR3 totals 15 residues. Trimming took 2 bases from V and 2 from J; bases not matched to a gene: 3. The CDR3 DNA is TGTGCCAGTAGTATACAGGGGGGTACTGGAAACACCATATATTTT. This sequence encodes CASSIQGGTGNTIYF.

The rearrangement joins TRBV6-5 to TRBJ1-5; D not resolved. This CDR3 is 16 amino acids long. CDR1 is MNHEY, CDR2 SVGAGI, per germline. Trimming took off 0 bases at V and 0 bases at J, with 9 bases between the two ends. The CDR3 protein is CASSYSPPYSNQPQHF. CDR3 bases: TGTGCCAGCAGTTACTCCCCACCTTATAGCAATCAGCCCCAGCATTTT.

V is TRBV7-8 and J is TRBJ2-5; possible D gene TRBD1, 7 bases. Germline-derived CDR1 and CDR2 are SGHVS and FQNEAQ. Trimming pared 3 bases from V and 4 bases from J, leaving 18 bases between. The CDR3 covers 16 residues. The CDR3 DNA reads as TGTGCCAGCAGCTTTCCAACCAGACAGGGAGGAGAGACCCAGTACTTC. This gives the protein CASSFPTRQGGETQYF.

This clone was observed once. This chain uses TRBV9 with TRBJ2-6; no clear D gene. This CDR3 has 13 residues. Trimming removed 0 bases from V and 2 bases from J, with 0 bases in between. Germline V lookup: CDR1 SGDLS, CDR2 YYNGEE. CDR3 amino acids: CASSVAGANVLTF. The CDR3 DNA reads TGTGCCAGCAGCGTAGCTGGGGCCAACGTCCTGACTTTC.

The rearrangement links TRBV10-3 to TRBJ2-1; TRBD2 matches at 7 bases. The germline CDR1 and CDR2 sequences are ENHRY and SYGVKD. J was trimmed by 1 base and V by 5 bases; bases with no gene match: 14. The CDR3 is 18 residues long. The CDR3 nucleotides read TGTGCCATCAGTATGATTTTCCACGGGGGGTCTTCCTACAATGAGCAGTTCTTC. It encodes CAISMIFHGGSSYNEQFF.

The chain carries TRBV11-1 and TRBJ2-4; TRBD1 aligns across 8 bases. This CDR3 region has 16 residues. V lost 1 base to trimming and J lost 7 bases; unmatched junction nucleotides: 9. CDR1 is SGHAT and CDR2 is FQDESV in the germline V gene (reference sequence). As DNA, the CDR3 is TGTGCCAGCAGCTTAGGTGGACAGGGAAACAATAACATTCAGTACTTC. It codes for CASSLGGQGNNNIQYF. Together with reference TRBV11-1 and TRBJ2-4, the CDR3 gives the full variable domain: EAEVAQSPRYKITEKSQAVAFWCDPISGHATLYWYRQILGQGPELLVQFQDESVVDDSQLPKDRFSAERLKGVDSTLKIQPAELGDSAMYLCASSLGGQGNNNIQYFGAGTRLSVL.

The V call is TRBV5-6, the J call TRBJ1-1, with D perhaps matching TRBD1 (6 bases). Germline values: CDR1 SGHDT, CDR2 YYEEEE. The CDR3 sequence is 14 residues long. The V and J ends lost 4 bases and 0 bases respectively, with 10 bases between them. CDR3 nucleotides: TGTGCCAGCAGCATTGGGACAATGAACACTGAAGCTTTCTTT. Amino acid sequence: CASSIGTMNTEAFF.

The J gene is TRBJ2-1, the V gene TRBV6-1, with D possibly being TRBD2 (6 bases). The CDR3 consists of 13 residues. V lost 4 bases, J lost 10 bases, and 14 bases lay in between. CDR1 and CDR2 (germline): MNHNS, SASEGT. CDR3 bases: TGTGCCAGCAGTGTCCTGGGCGGGGTCGAGCAGTTCTTC. Protein: CASSVLGGVEQFF.

The gene calls are TRBV28 and TRBJ2-1, with D uncertain. The CDR3 covers 16 residues. CDR1 MDHEN and CDR2 SYDVKM come from the germline V gene. Trimming took off 1 base at V and 0 bases at J, with 10 bases between the two ends. For the CDR3, the DNA is TGTGCCAGCAGTTTATACCCTAGGAGCTCCTACAATGAGCAGTTCTTC. Translation: CASSLYPRSSYNEQFF.

V gene TRBV2 combines with J gene TRBJ2-7, with TRBD2 matching 11 bases. CDR1 and CDR2 from the germline V gene are SNHLY and FYNNEI. Trimming removed 2 bases from V and 7 bases from J; junction bases left unmatched: 7. CDR3 size: 15 residues. CDR3 nucleotides: TGTGCCAGCAGTGAACTACTAGCGGGAGTGGTGGAGCAGTACTTC. It yields the protein CASSELLAGVVEQYF. The full variable domain, rest sourced from reference TRBV2 and TRBJ2-7, is EPEVTQTPSHQVTQMGQEVILRCVPISNHLYFYWYRQILGQKVEFLVSFYNNEISEKSEIFDDQFSVERPDGSNFTLKIRSTKLEDSAMYFCASSELLAGVVEQYFGPGTRLTVT.

The rearrangement links TRBV29-1 to TRBJ2-1, with 15 bases aligning to TRBD2. The germline V gene encodes CDR1 SQVTM and CDR2 ANQGSEA. Germline trimming cut 4 bases from V and 9 bases from J; bases unmatched to any gene: 7. The CDR3 is 15 residues long. The CDR3 reads CSVVPGTSGRTEQFF. The CDR3 bases are TGCAGCGTTGTACCTGGGACTAGCGGGAGGACTGAGCAGTTCTTC.